This entry lists 2 T cell receptor beta chains sequenced from one sample in a study of T cell repertoires in cytomegalovirus infection. Antigens of these TCRs are unknown. TCRdb itself ran the reads through MiXCR, one entry per CDR3 protein. In the table there are some 43,000 distinct CDR3 sequences, 20% to 25% of which are singletons. The sequenced sample was CD8+ T cells from cultured PBMCs, obtained from culture after CMV antigen stimulation. Source of these receptors: a human donor in good health (CMV status not recorded). Some clones in this sample may be carry-over from other donors' samples.

This clonotype was seen a handful of times. The chain has TRBV19 and TRBJ2-3; TRBD1 agrees at 9 bases. There are 14 residues in the CDR3. Germline-derived CDR1 and CDR2 are LNHDA and SQIVND (reference sequence). The CDR3 DNA reads as TGTGCGACTCAAACGGGACAGGGAACAGATACGCAGTATTTT. It specifies CATQTGQGTDTQYF.

This clonotype was found a few times. V gene TRBV19 combines with J gene TRBJ2-6; D is undetermined. The germline V and J ends were trimmed by 3 bases and 0 bases, with 6 bases remaining between them. This CDR3 is 15 amino acids long. Germline CDR1 and CDR2: LNHDA and SQIVND (reference sequence). The CDR3 here is CASSMVDSGANVLTF. The CDR3 DNA reads TGTGCCAGTAGTATGGTAGACTCTGGGGCCAACGTCCTGACTTTC.